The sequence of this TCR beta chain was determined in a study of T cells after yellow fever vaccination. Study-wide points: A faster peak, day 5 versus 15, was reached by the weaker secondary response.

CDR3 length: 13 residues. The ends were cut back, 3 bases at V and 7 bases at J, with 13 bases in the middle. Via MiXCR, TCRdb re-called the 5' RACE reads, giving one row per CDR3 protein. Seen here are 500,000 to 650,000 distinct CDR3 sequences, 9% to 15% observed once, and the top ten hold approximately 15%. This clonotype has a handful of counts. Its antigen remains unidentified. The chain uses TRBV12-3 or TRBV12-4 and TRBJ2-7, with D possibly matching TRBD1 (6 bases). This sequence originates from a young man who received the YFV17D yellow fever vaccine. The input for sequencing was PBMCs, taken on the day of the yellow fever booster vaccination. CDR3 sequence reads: CASSFTGTPEQYF. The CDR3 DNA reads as TGTGCCAGCAGTTTTACAGGGACCCCTGAGCAGTACTTC.